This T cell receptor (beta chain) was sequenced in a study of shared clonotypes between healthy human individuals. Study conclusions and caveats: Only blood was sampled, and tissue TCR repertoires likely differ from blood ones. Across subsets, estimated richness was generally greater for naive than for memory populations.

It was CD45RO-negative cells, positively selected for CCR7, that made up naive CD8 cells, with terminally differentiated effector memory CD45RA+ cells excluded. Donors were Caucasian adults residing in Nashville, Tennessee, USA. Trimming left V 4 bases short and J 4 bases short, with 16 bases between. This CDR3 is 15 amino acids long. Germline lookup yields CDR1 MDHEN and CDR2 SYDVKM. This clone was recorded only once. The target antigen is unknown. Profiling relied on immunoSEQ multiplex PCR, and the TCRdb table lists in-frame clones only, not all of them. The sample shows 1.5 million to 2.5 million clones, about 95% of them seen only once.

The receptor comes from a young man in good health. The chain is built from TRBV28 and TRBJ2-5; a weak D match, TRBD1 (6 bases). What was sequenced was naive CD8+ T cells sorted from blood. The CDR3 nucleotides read TGTGCCAGCAGTTCCAGGGGTCTGACGCTAGAGACCCAGTACTTC. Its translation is CASSSRGLTLETQYF.